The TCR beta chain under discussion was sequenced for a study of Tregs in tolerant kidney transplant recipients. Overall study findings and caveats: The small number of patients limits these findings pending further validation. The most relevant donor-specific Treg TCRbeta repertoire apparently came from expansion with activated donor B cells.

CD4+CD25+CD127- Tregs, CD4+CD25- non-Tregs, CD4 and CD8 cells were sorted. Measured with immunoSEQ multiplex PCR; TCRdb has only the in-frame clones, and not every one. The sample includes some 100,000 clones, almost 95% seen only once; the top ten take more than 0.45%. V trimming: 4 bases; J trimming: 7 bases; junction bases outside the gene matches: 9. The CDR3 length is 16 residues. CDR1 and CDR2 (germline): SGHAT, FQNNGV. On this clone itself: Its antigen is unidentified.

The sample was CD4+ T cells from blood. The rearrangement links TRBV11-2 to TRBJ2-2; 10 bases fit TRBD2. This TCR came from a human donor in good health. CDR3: CASSYGLAEKGGELFF. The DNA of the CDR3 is TGTGCCAGCAGCTATGGACTAGCGGAGAAAGGCGGGGAGCTGTTTTTT.